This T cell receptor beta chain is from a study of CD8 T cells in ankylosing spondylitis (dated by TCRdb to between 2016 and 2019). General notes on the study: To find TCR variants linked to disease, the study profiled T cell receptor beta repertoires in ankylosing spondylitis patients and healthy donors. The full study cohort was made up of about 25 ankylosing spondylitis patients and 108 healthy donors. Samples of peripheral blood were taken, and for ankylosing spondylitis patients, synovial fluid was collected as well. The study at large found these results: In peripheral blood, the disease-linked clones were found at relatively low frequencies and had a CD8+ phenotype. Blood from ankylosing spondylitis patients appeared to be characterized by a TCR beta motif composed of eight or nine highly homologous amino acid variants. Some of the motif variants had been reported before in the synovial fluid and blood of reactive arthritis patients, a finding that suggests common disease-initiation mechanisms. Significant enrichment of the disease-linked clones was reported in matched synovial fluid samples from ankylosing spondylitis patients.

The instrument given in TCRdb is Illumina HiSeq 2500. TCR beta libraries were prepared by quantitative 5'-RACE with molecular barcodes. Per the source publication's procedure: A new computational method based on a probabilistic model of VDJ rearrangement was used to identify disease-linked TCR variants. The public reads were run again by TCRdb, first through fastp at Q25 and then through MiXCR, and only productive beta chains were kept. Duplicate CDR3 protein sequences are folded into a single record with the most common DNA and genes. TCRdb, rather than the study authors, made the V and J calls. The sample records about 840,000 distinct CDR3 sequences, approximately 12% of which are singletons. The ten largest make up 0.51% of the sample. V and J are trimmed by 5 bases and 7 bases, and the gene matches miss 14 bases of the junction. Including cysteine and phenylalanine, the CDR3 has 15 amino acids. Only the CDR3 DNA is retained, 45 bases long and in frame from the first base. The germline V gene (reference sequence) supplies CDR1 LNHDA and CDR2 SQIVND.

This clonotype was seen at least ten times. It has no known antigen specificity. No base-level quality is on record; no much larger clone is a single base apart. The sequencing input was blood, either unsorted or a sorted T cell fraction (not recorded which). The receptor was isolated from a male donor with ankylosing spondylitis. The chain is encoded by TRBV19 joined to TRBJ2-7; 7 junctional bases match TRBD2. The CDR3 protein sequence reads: CASSVSSGFIREQYF. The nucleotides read TGTGCCAGTAGTGTTTCTAGCGGATTTATACGGGAGCAGTACTTC.